The present TCR beta chain was sequenced within a study of blood T cell repertoires in COVID-19 (dated by TCRdb to about 2020). About the investigation overall: Samples from collaborators originated in the United States, Italy and Spain and spanned both the acute and convalescent phases of COVID-19. The repertoires were made available in a free public database intended to serve as a resource for research on the immune response to SARS-CoV-2. A de-identified subject ID, COVID-19 status, age in years and sex were almost always included in the sample metadata. Where HLA class I and class II types were available, the types were taken from metadata supplied by the sample provider, not from assay-based typing. The material from the prospective study consisted of cDNA or gDNA derived from T cells, B-cell-depleted T cells, or PBMCs. Deeply sampled blood TCRbeta repertoires from subjects exposed to, actively infected with, or recovered from COVID-19 were included in the dataset. The samples were drawn from two sources: the first 160 participants of the ongoing ImmuneRACE study, and fewer than 1,500 subjects contributed by 6 global collaborators.

The collaborating institutions used their own protocols to collect whole blood in K2EDTA tubes. For TCRbeta analysis, collaborators shipped samples as frozen whole blood, isolated PBMCs, or DNA extracted from either of those sample types. As concerns this clone: The specificity of this receptor is unknown. Base qualities are not provided; no much larger clone lies one nucleotide away.

TCRbeta CDR3 regions were amplified from genomic DNA by means of the immunoSEQ Assay, a bias-controlled multiplex PCR. The authors' pipeline ran thus. Within the assay, amplification of reference gene primers was used to estimate how many nucleated cells each sample contained. To quantify the absolute abundance of each unique TCRbeta CDR3 rearrangement, sequence reads were collapsed and filtered. Productive Simpson clonality was computed per sample as the square root of Simpson's diversity index over productive rearrangements. The source is immuneACCESS, and TCRdb retained only in-frame sequences with V and J called. Part of the clones is not carried over; for the studies checked, unresolved V genes explain less than half of this, and the remainder is unexplained. The D gene and trimming were derived from the DNA, and the V and J assignments and clone size from that table. This sample is represented by roughly 230,000 clones; around 88% of them were singletons. The ten largest clones take up roughly 7.8% of the sample.

Trimming removed 5 bases from V and 2 bases from J, leaving 9 bases between the germline ends. The CDR3 measures 13 amino acids from cysteine to phenylalanine. Kept here is only the CDR3 DNA, which spans 39 bases and is read in frame from base 1. The germline V gene (reference sequence) specifies SEHNR as CDR1 and FQNEAQ as CDR2. The paper as a whole reports these results and caveats: How much clinical and demographic metadata was included differed by source and by participant, and the metadata was provided uncurated.

The V and J genes are TRBV7-9 and TRBJ2-5; a confident D gene designation cannot be given. Material for sequencing was peripheral blood. This TCR came from a man aged 40-55 years with active or convalescent COVID-19. DNA sequence: TGTGCCAGCAGCCCCGTAATACAAGAGACCCAGTACTTC. Its product reads: CASSPVIQETQYF.